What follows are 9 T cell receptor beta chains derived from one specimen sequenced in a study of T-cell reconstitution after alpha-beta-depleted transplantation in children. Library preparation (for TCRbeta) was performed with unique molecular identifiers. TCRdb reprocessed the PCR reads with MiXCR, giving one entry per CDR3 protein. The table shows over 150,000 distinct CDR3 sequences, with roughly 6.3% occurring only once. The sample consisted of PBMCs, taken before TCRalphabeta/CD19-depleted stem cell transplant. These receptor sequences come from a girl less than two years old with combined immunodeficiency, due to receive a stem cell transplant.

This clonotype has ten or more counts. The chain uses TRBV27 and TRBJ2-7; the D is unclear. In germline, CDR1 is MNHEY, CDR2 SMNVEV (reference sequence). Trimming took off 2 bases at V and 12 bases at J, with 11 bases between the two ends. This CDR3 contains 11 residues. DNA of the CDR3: TGTGCCAGCAGTTTAGGACGGATTATGTACTTC. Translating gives CASSLGRIMYF.

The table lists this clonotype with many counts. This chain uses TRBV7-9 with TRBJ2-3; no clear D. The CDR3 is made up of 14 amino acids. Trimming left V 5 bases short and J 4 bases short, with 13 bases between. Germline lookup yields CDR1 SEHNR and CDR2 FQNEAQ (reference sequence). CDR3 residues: CASSQLLGPDTQYF. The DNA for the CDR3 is TGTGCCAGCAGCCAACTCCTCGGGCCAGATACGCAGTATTTT.

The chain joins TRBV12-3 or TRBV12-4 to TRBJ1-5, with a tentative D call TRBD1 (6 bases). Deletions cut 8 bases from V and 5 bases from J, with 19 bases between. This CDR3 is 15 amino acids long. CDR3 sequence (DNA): TGTGCCAGCTCAAACCTCCAGGGGAGTCATCAGCCCCAGCATTTT. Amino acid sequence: CASSNLQGSHQPQHF.

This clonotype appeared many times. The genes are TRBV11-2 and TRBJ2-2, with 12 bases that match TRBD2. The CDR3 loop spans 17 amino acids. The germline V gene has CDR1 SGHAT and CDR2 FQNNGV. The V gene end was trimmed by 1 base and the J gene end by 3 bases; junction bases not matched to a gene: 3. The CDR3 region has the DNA TGTGCCAGCAGCTTAGCAACTAGCGGGAGGCACACCGGGGAGCTGTTTTTT. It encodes CASSLATSGRHTGELFF.

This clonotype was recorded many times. DNA for the CDR3: TGCAGCGTTGAGGGACTCAACACCGGGGAGCTGTTTTTT. It translates to CSVEGLNTGELFF. The chain couples TRBV29-1 to TRBJ2-2; perhaps TRBD2 as D (6 bases). Germline lookup yields CDR1 SQVTM and CDR2 ANQGSEA. This CDR3 is 13 amino acids long. The germline V and J ends were trimmed by 3 bases and 2 bases, with 7 bases remaining between them.

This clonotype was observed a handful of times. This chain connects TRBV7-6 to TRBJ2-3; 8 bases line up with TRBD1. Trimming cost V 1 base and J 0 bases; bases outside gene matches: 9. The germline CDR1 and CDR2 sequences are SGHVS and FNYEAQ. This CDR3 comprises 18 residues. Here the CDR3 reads CASSLDPSGGLSTDTQYF. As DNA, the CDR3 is TGTGCCAGCAGCTTAGACCCCTCAGGGGGCTTGAGCACAGATACGCAGTATTTT.

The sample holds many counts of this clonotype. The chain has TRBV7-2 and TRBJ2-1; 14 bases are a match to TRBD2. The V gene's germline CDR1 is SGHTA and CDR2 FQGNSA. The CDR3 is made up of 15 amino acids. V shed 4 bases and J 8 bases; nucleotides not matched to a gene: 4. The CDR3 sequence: CASSSGLAGADEQFF. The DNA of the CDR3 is TGTGCCAGCAGCTCGGGACTAGCGGGAGCCGATGAGCAGTTCTTC.

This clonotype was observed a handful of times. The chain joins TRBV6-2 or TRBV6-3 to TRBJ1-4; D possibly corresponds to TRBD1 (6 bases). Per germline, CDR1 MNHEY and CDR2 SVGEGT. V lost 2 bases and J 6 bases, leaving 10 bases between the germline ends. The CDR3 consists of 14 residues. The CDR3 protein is CASSYPGADEKLFF. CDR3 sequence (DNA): TGTGCCAGCAGTTACCCGGGGGCGGATGAAAAACTGTTTTTT.

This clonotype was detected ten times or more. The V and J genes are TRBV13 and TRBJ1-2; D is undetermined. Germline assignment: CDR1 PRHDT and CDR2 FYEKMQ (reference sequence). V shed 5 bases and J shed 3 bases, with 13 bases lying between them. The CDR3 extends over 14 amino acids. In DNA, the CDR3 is TGTGCCAGCAGCCGACAAGAAATGCACTATGGCTACACCTTC. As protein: CASSRQEMHYGYTF.